This T cell receptor (beta chain) is from a study of T cells after yellow fever vaccination. Whole-study context: The SMART-Seq v4 Ultra Low Input method served to prepare the low-cell-number fractions.

As TCR cDNA was made by 5'RACE template switching, a universal primer site and UMIs were added. One entry per CDR3 protein results from TCRdb running MiXCR on the 5' RACE reads. The sample holds about 350,000 distinct CDR3 sequences; roughly 8.4% are singletons and the top ten take 17%. Germline CDR1 is LGHDT and CDR2 is YNNKEL (reference sequence). The CDR3 spans 16 residues. Trimming took off 4 bases at V and 2 bases at J, with 17 bases between the two ends. This chain links TRBV3-1 with TRBJ1-1, with D maybe TRBD1 (5 bases). This clonotype was obtained from a man aged 18-30 years who received the YFV17D yellow fever vaccine. This specimen was PBMCs, taken roughly 47 days after the first yellow fever vaccination. DNA of the CDR3: TGTGCCAGCAGCCTCTGTGGGGGGGGTCCAAACACTGAAGCTTTCTTT. Protein product: CASSLCGGGPNTEAFF.